Following are 20 T cell receptor beta chains from one sample sequenced in a study of beta chain features in type 1 diabetes. The whole isolated RNA underwent reverse transcription, so sequencing captured expressed TCRB transcripts. Sequencing used immunoSEQ multiplex PCR; TCRdb keeps in-frame clones, though not all of them. The data show hundreds of thousands of clones, around a sixth seen once. The sequencing sample was made of naive CD4+ T cells from blood. The origin of the receptors is a man between 18 and 35 years old in good health.

The chain combines TRBV30 with TRBJ1-5; tentatively, D is TRBD1 (5 bases). The CDR3 is made up of 13 amino acids. Between the trimmed V and J ends, which lost 0 bases and 8 bases, there was a span of 11 bases. Germline CDR1 reads GTSNPN; CDR2 reads SVGIG (reference sequence). CDR3 DNA sequence: TGTGCCTGGAGTGTCACAGGTAGGGAGCCCCAGCATTTT. It encodes CAWSVTGREPQHF.

This rearrangement joins TRBV7-9 to TRBJ2-4, with unresolved D. The germline V gene has CDR1 SEHNR and CDR2 FQNEAQ (reference sequence). This CDR3 contains 12 residues. The ends were cut back, 1 base at V and 14 bases at J, with 12 bases in the middle. The CDR3 loop reads CASSLEMGYKYF. Written as DNA, the CDR3 is TGTGCCAGCAGCTTAGAAATGGGCTATAAGTACTTC. The whole variable domain, filled in from reference TRBV7-9 and TRBJ2-4, reads DTGVSQNPRHKITKRGQNVTFRCDPISEHNRLYWYRQTLGQGPEFLTYFQNEAQLEKSRLLSDRFSAERPKGSFSTLEIQRTEQGDSAMYLCASSLEMGYKYFGAGTRLSVL.

This clone occurred a few times. The rearrangement links TRBV7-3 to TRBJ2-2, with 9 bases lining up with TRBD1. This CDR3 is built from 16 residues. Germline CDR1 SGHTA, CDR2 FQGTGA. J lost 2 bases, V lost 5 bases, and 6 bases had no gene match. CDR3 residues: CASSHPGQGNTGELFF. The CDR3 bases are TGTGCCAGCAGCCATCCGGGACAGGGAAACACCGGGGAGCTGTTTTTT.

The gene calls are TRBV7-2 and TRBJ1-4; TRBD1 agrees at 8 bases. Germline V gene lookup returns CDR1 SGHTA and CDR2 FQGNSA. CDR3 length equals 15 residues. V shed 3 bases, J shed 7 bases, and the junction held 7 bases outside the gene matches. The CDR3 loop reads CASSFRGLRGEKLFF. The CDR3 bases are TGTGCCAGCAGCTTCAGGGGGCTGAGGGGTGAAAAACTGTTTTTT. Full variable domain (rest looked up from reference TRBV7-2 and TRBJ1-4): GAGVSQSPSNKVTEKGKDVELRCDPISGHTALYWYRQSLGQGLEFLIYFQGNSAPDKSGLPSDRFSAERTGGSVSTLTIQRTQQEDSAVYLCASSFRGLRGEKLFFGSGTQLSVL.

This rearrangement joins TRBV4-3 to TRBJ1-4, with TRBD1 identical over 8 bases. After removal of 2 bases from V and 8 bases from J, the junction contained 4 bases not matched to a gene. The CDR3 covers 14 residues. The germline V gene encodes CDR1 LGHNA and CDR2 YSLEER. CDR3 residues: CASSQQGASEKLFF. The CDR3 DNA is TGCGCCAGCAGCCAACAGGGGGCCTCCGAAAAACTGTTTTTT.

This clone was counted only a few times. The V gene is TRBV9, the J gene TRBJ2-7; D ambiguous. CDR3 length: 15 amino acids. Trimming took off 0 bases at V and 0 bases at J, with 10 bases between the two ends. Germline CDR1 reads SGDLS; CDR2 reads YYNGEE. The CDR3 region is CASSVGSSSSYEQYF. For the CDR3, the DNA is TGTGCCAGCAGCGTAGGCTCTAGTAGCTCCTACGAGCAGTACTTC. Drawing the rest from reference TRBV9 and TRBJ2-7, the complete variable domain is DSGVTQTPKHLITATGQRVTLRCSPRSGDLSVYWYQQSLDQGLQFLIQYYNGEERAKGNILERFSAQQFPDLHSELNLSSLELGDSALYFCASSVGSSSSYEQYFGPGTRLTVT.

Note on this clone: One junction end disagrees with the germline gene, perhaps due to a read error. The chain is built from TRBV30 and TRBJ2-1; D might be TRBD2 (5 bases). The CDR3 has 11 residues. Germline V gene lookup returns CDR1 GTSNPN and CDR2 SVGIG (reference sequence). In DNA form, the CDR3 reads TGTGCCCGGAGTCCGACTAATGAGCAGCTCTTC. It translates to CARSPTNEQLF.

The CDR3 loop is CASSPGVHEQFF. The CDR3 region has the DNA TGTGCCAGCTCACCGGGTGTCCATGAGCAGTTCTTC. The V call is TRBV18, the J call TRBJ2-1, with D uncertain. Germline assignment: CDR1 KGHSH and CDR2 LQKENI. CDR3 length equals 12 residues. Trimming left V 3 bases short and J 8 bases short, with 8 bases between.

Only a few counts were recorded for this clone. The rearrangement links TRBV6-5 to TRBJ2-5; D gene uncertain. The V gene lost 0 bases and the J gene lost 7 bases, with 9 bases spanning the gap. Germline CDR1 MNHEY, CDR2 SVGAGI. The CDR3 runs to 13 residues. CDR3 DNA: TGTGCCAGCAGTTACTCAGGGTCAGGGACCCAGTACTTC. Translating gives CASSYSGSGTQYF.

This clone was detected only a few times. V and J are TRBV4-2 and TRBJ2-4; D gene unclear. CDR3 length: 16 amino acids. V lost 1 base and J lost 1, with 11 bases in between. The germline CDR1 and CDR2 sequences are LGHNA and YNFKEQ. DNA for the CDR3: TGTGCCAGCAGCCAAGGGACGGGTGAGGCCAAAAACATTCAGTACTTC. It codes for CASSQGTGEAKNIQYF.

The chain couples TRBV5-1 to TRBJ1-5; the D gene is possibly TRBD1 (6 bases). CDR1 SGHRS and CDR2 YFSETQ come from the germline V gene. The V and J ends lost 3 bases and 4 bases respectively, with 8 bases between them. There are 13 residues in the CDR3. CDR3: CASSSDSNQPQHF. The CDR3 nucleotides are TGCGCCAGCAGCTCGGACAGTAATCAGCCCCAGCATTTT.

A note on this clone: The germline gene is not matched at one end of the junction; a read error may be the cause. V usage is TRBV5-6 and J usage is TRBJ1-1; D not certain. CDR3 length: 14 amino acids. Per the germline V gene, CDR1 is SGHDT and CDR2 is YYEEEE. The CDR3 DNA follows: TGTGCCAGCAGCTTGGCTGGGCACCCGGCTGAGGCTTTCTTT. Its translation is CASSLAGHPAEAFF. The complete variable domain, with remaining parts taken from reference TRBV5-6 and TRBJ1-1, reads DAGVTQSPTHLIKTRGQQVTLRCSPKSGHDTVSWYQQALGQGPQFIFQYYEEEERQRGNFPDRFSGHQFPNYSSELNVNALLLGDSALYLCASSLAGHPAEAFFGQGTRLTVV.

This clone was counted only a few times. This CDR3 is also generated by other DNA sequences in the sample. The rearrangement links TRBV7-2 to TRBJ1-1; D unclear. The V and J ends lost 3 bases and 1 base respectively, with 6 bases between them. From germline, CDR1 is SGHTA and CDR2 FQGNSA. The CDR3 is 13 amino acids. CDR3 protein: CASSLSGNTEAFF. DNA of the CDR3: TGTGCCAGCAGCTTGTCGGGGAACACTGAAGCTTTCTTT.

This clone was observed a handful of times. The rearrangement joins TRBV7-2 to TRBJ2-3; a possible D gene is TRBD2 (5 bases). The CDR3 contains 15 residues. V was cut by 5 bases and J by 3 bases, with 15 bases left in between. Per germline, CDR1 SGHTA and CDR2 FQGNSA. CDR3 DNA: TGTGCCAGCAGCCCCGGACTGATTGCGACAGATACGCAGTATTTT. Translating it yields CASSPGLIATDTQYF.

This clone was observed a few times. The V gene is TRBV5-4, the J gene TRBJ1-2; tentative D call: TRBD1 (5 bases). Germline V gene lookup returns CDR1 SGHNT and CDR2 YYREEE (reference sequence). V lost 1 base and J lost 8, with 12 bases in between. The CDR3 loop spans 13 amino acids. In DNA form, the CDR3 reads TGTGCCAGCAGCTTGTATCTGGGGGACGGCTACACCTTC. Translating it yields CASSLYLGDGYTF.

This clone has just a few counts. The J gene is TRBJ2-3, the V gene TRBV5-6, with no clear D. The germline V gene has CDR1 SGHDT and CDR2 YYEEEE. Trimming took 3 bases from V and 4 from J, leaving 6 bases between them. The CDR3 contains 12 residues. The CDR3 bases are TGTGCCAGCAGCTCGCAGTCAGATACGCAGTATTTT. Its translation: CASSSQSDTQYF.

The CDR3 nucleotides read TGTGCCAGCAGCGTGCCTACACTAGTCTCGGATACGCAGTATTTT. Protein sequence: CASSVPTLVSDTQYF. This rearrangement joins TRBV5-4 to TRBJ2-3; D may be TRBD2 (5 bases). The germline V and J ends were trimmed by 4 bases and 6 bases, with 18 bases remaining between them. This CDR3 contains 15 residues. Germline V gives CDR1 SGHNT, CDR2 YYREEE (reference sequence).

The chain recombines TRBV5-1 with TRBJ2-3; maybe TRBD2 (6 bases). The V gene's germline CDR1 is SGHRS and CDR2 YFSETQ. Deletions cut 2 bases from V and 0 bases from J, with 13 bases between. This CDR3 has 16 residues. The CDR3 DNA reads TGCGCCAGCAGCTTAGGAGGGGTGCCTAGCACAGATACGCAGTATTTT. Translating it yields CASSLGGVPSTDTQYF.

This clone appeared a few times. The chain combines TRBV5-6 with TRBJ2-4, with D possibly being TRBD2 (6 bases). Germline V gene sequence: CDR1 SGHDT, CDR2 YYEEEE. The CDR3 runs 16 residues. V was trimmed by 0 bases and J by 0 bases, leaving 10 bases between them. The CDR3 sequence: CASSLEEGTAKNIQYF. The CDR3 DNA reads as TGTGCCAGCAGCTTGGAGGAGGGGACAGCCAAAAACATTCAGTACTTC. The whole variable domain, remainder taken from reference TRBV5-6 and TRBJ2-4, is DAGVTQSPTHLIKTRGQQVTLRCSPKSGHDTVSWYQQALGQGPQFIFQYYEEEERQRGNFPDRFSGHQFPNYSSELNVNALLLGDSALYLCASSLEEGTAKNIQYFGAGTRLSVL.

This CDR3 reads CASSEYSRAKGEQYF. CDR3 nucleotides: TGTGCCAGCAGTGAATACTCCCGGGCAAAAGGCGAGCAGTACTTC. The chain has TRBV2 and TRBJ2-7; D is uncertain. CDR1 SNHLY and CDR2 FYNNEI come from the germline V gene. The CDR3 extends over 15 amino acids. V lost 2 bases and J 6 bases, leaving 17 bases between the germline ends.